The clone carrying this T cell receptor beta chain was counted a few times. The data belong to a study of T cells after yellow fever vaccination. With 4 bases clipped from V and 0 bases from J, the junction kept 24 bases outside the gene matches. Germline V gene lookup returns CDR1 SQVTM and CDR2 ANQGSEA. The CDR3 length is 21 residues. A process of 5'RACE template switching, which added a universal primer site and UMIs, was used to make TCR cDNA. TCRdb reprocessed the 5' RACE reads with MiXCR, giving one entry per CDR3 protein. The sample holds 180,000 or so distinct CDR3 sequences, 8% to 13% seen once.

The source material was CD8+ T cells sorted from PBMCs, sampled 15 days after the yellow fever booster vaccination. J is TRBJ2-7 and V is TRBV29-1, with 10 nucleotides matching TRBD1. The TCR comes from a man aged 18 to 29 who received the YFV17D yellow fever vaccine. The CDR3 nucleotides read TGCAGCGTTGGGGGGTTGGGGACAGGGGAGTCAGATGCCCACCTCTCCTACGAGCAGTACTTC. It encodes CSVGGLGTGESDAHLSYEQYF.